This T cell receptor beta chain was found in a study of cytotoxic CD8 clonotypes in ibrutinib-treated CLL. Overall study results and limits: On treatment, the uncommon public clonotypes contracted or remained stable.

This CDR3 is built from 16 residues. Germline assignment: CDR1 MNHEY and CDR2 SVGAGI. Deletions cut 4 bases from V and 5 bases from J, with 20 bases between. For this clone: Its specificity is not known.

Some clones are missing from TCRdb's copy, which holds only in-frame ones; the method was immunoSEQ multiplex PCR. This sample yields 250,000 to 350,000 clones, of which roughly 76% are seen a single time; about 5.3% belongs to the top ten. This sequence joins TRBV6-5 and TRBJ1-1; TRBD1 is a possible D gene (6 bases). The material sequenced was PBMCs, taken at disease progression, from a patient treated with ibrutinib. The sequence was obtained from a human donor with chronic lymphocytic leukemia. CDR3 amino acids: CASSSPLQGVKTEAFF. The CDR3 bases are TGTGCCAGCAGTTCCCCCCTACAGGGAGTTAAGACTGAAGCTTTCTTT.